The clone carrying this T cell receptor beta chain was observed once. Its antigen is undetermined. Germline values: CDR1 KGHSH, CDR2 LQKENI. The CDR3 has 14 amino acids. The ends were cut back, 2 bases at V and 6 bases at J, with 12 bases in the middle. Then a second PCR, running roughly 7 to 11 cycles, was carried out with a sample-barcoded 5' primer and a J-beta primer mix. A single record per CDR3 protein comes from TCRdb applying MiXCR to the 5' RACE reads. There are about 1.7 million distinct CDR3 sequences in the sample; roughly 30% occur only once, and 7% to 9% lies in the top ten. This record comes from a study of blood T cells in healthy people across ages. Overall study results and limits: The unsorted PBMCs prevented any conclusive comparison of naive versus antigen-experienced cells. In these data, TCR beta diversity tracked strongly with naive T cell percentage. Higher diversity and more naive CD4+ cells were features of long-lived donors, compared to aged donors. Age advanced and TCR beta diversity per million T cells fell, roughly linearly.

The TCR originated in a woman aged 25 to 45 in good health. The sequenced sample was blood. The J gene is TRBJ2-3, the V gene TRBV18; D might be TRBD2 (6 bases). The chain's CDR3 is CASSPDSRGDTQYF. The CDR3 DNA follows: TGTGCCAGCTCACCAGATTCCCGGGGGGATACGCAGTATTTT.